Following are 28 T cell receptor beta chains from one sample sequenced in a study of CD8 T cells in cerebrospinal fluid in Alzheimer's disease. TCRdb re-called the 10x single-cell sequencing reads and catalogs CDR3 proteins one per entry, DNA excluded. The sample has about 580 distinct CDR3 sequences; the top ten hold about an eighth. What was sequenced was cerebrospinal fluid. These TCRs come from a human donor with Parkinson's disease.

Measured by frequency, this clonotype is large. The V and J genes are TRBV18 and TRBJ2-3; TCRdb outputs TRBD1, but without DNA this stays unchecked. The CDR3 has 15 residues. Germline V gene sequence: CDR1 KGHSH, CDR2 LQKENI. This CDR3 reads CASSPPGQGVDTQYF. The entire variable domain, with the rest obtained from reference TRBV18 and TRBJ2-3, is as follows: NAGVMQNPRHLVRRRGQEARLRCSPMKGHSHVYWYRQLPEEGLKFMVYLQKENIIDESGMPKERFSAEFPKEGPSILRIQQVVRGDSAAYFCASSPPGQGVDTQYFGPGTRLTVL.

Frequency places this clonotype as large. The CDR3 protein is CASSLPHQETQYF. This chain uses TRBV28 with TRBJ2-5. CDR3 length: 13 residues. Germline V gives CDR1 MDHEN, CDR2 SYDVKM.

This clonotype registers large (0.1 to 1%) by frequency. The chain carries TRBV6-5 and TRBJ2-7; TCRdb gives TRBD1 as the D gene, but with no DNA this cannot be confirmed. The CDR3 is made up of 15 amino acids. Germline assignment: CDR1 MNHEY and CDR2 SVGAGI. The CDR3 loop reads CASSYGQGSWYEQYF.

According to its frequency, this clonotype is large. This rearrangement joins TRBV19 to TRBJ1-5; TCRdb returns TRBD1, unconfirmable since there is no DNA. The germline gives CDR1 LNHDA, CDR2 SQIVND (reference sequence). This CDR3 region has 13 residues. The CDR3 reads CASRGQSNQPQHF.

According to its frequency, this clonotype is medium-sized. V gene TRBV9 combines with J gene TRBJ2-5; TCRdb returns TRBD2, unconfirmable since there is no DNA. The length of the CDR3 is 16 residues. CDR1 and CDR2 from the germline V gene are SGDLS and YYNGEE. CDR3 in amino acids: CASSVDSRGGRETQYF.

In terms of frequency, this clonotype is medium-sized. The V and J genes are TRBV5-1 and TRBJ2-7; TCRdb calls TRBD1, which cannot be checked without DNA. Per the germline V gene, CDR1 is SGHRS and CDR2 is YFSETQ. The CDR3 has 14 residues. CDR3 protein: CASSRPGHSYEQYF.

Frequency places this clonotype as large. The rearrangement joins TRBV4-2 to TRBJ2-1; TCRdb reports TRBD2, a call that lacks DNA to check it against. This CDR3 is built from 16 residues. Germline assignment: CDR1 LGHNA and CDR2 YNFKEQ. The CDR3 protein is CASSRAVVSGGNEQFF.

Its frequency marks this clonotype as medium-sized. This chain uses TRBV18 with TRBJ2-2; there is no DNA to check the TCRdb D call of TRBD2. The CDR3 has 18 amino acids. Germline V gene lookup returns CDR1 KGHSH and CDR2 LQKENI. The CDR3 reads CASSPRIAGGPNTGELFF.

This clonotype is deemed medium-sized by its frequency. The rearrangement joins TRBV19 to TRBJ1-6; lacking DNA, the TRBD1 call made by TCRdb goes unchecked. The CDR3 loop spans 17 amino acids. Germline V gives CDR1 LNHDA, CDR2 SQIVND (reference sequence). CDR3 in amino acids: CASSRRQESSYNSPLHF.

Its frequency marks this clonotype as medium-sized. The chain recombines TRBV5-4 with TRBJ1-6; TCRdb proposes TRBD1, but this gene call is untestable without DNA. Germline loops: CDR1 SGHNT, CDR2 YYREEE (reference sequence). CDR3 size: 16 residues. CDR3: CASRDSGRGFNSPLHF.

This clonotype is labeled medium-sized based on frequency. The chain has TRBV28 and TRBJ2-5; TCRdb reports TRBD1, a call that lacks DNA to check it against. The CDR3 runs 14 residues. Germline values: CDR1 MDHEN, CDR2 SYDVKM. CDR3 region: CASSGTGRWETQYF. The entire variable domain, with the rest obtained from reference TRBV28 and TRBJ2-5, is as follows: DVKVTQSSRYLVKRTGEKVFLECVQDMDHENMFWYRQDPGLGLRLIYFSYDVKMKEKGDIPEGYSVSREKKERFSLILESASTNQTSMYLCASSGTGRWETQYFGPGTRLLVL.

By frequency, this clonotype registers medium-sized. The chain carries TRBV20-1 and TRBJ1-3; no DNA is available, so the TRBD1 call from TCRdb remains unchecked. Per the germline V gene, CDR1 is DFQATT and CDR2 is SNEGSKA (reference sequence). The CDR3 is made up of 13 amino acids. The CDR3 is CSARWDAGNTIYF.

This clonotype is classed as large (0.1 to 1%) by frequency. V usage is TRBV7-2 and J usage is TRBJ2-5; with no DNA, the TCRdb D assignment of TRBD1 cannot be verified. This CDR3 is built from 14 residues. The germline CDR1 and CDR2 sequences are SGHTA and FQGNSA. The CDR3 region is CASSYGTGVSTQYF.

Judged by frequency, this clonotype is large. The chain couples TRBV6-2 or TRBV6-3 to TRBJ2-3; TCRdb gives TRBD1 as the D gene, but with no DNA this cannot be confirmed. Germline lookup yields CDR1 MNHEY and CDR2 SVGEGT. This CDR3 comprises 14 residues. CDR3 in amino acids: CASSRDLITDTQYF.

This clonotype is called medium-sized based on its frequency. The chain couples TRBV28 to TRBJ1-5; TCRdb's D call of TRBD1 is untestable without DNA. Germline CDR1 is MDHEN and CDR2 is SYDVKM. This CDR3 region has 13 residues. The CDR3 sequence: CASWDRFNQPQHF. Using reference TRBV28 and TRBJ1-5 for the parts outside the CDR3, the full variable domain is DVKVTQSSRYLVKRTGEKVFLECVQDMDHENMFWYRQDPGLGLRLIYFSYDVKMKEKGDIPEGYSVSREKKERFSLILESASTNQTSMYLCASWDRFNQPQHFGDGTRLSIL.

In terms of frequency, this clonotype is large (0.1 to 1%). The chain couples TRBV5-5 to TRBJ2-1; as DNA is missing, the TRBD1 call by TCRdb cannot be tested. The CDR3 sequence is 17 residues long. The germline CDR1 and CDR2 sequences are SGHKS and YYEKEE (reference sequence). The CDR3 sequence is CASSFVPGTGANNEQFF.

This rearrangement joins TRBV28 to TRBJ1-5. The CDR3 totals 16 residues. Germline V gene sequence: CDR1 MDHEN, CDR2 SYDVKM. The CDR3 region is CASSFGSRGGNQPQHF.

This clonotype registers medium-sized by frequency. CDR3 sequence reads: CASSSSRGFTEAFF. J is TRBJ1-1 and V is TRBV5-4; no DNA is available, so the TRBD1 call from TCRdb remains unchecked. CDR3 length: 14 residues. CDR1 and CDR2 from the germline V gene are SGHNT and YYREEE (reference sequence).

By frequency, this clonotype is large. This sequence joins TRBV12-3 or TRBV12-4 and TRBJ1-5; the TCRdb call, TRBD1, lacks DNA for checking. The CDR3 is 18 residues long. The CDR3 loop reads CASSHDRGQGDSNQPQHF.

This clonotype counts as large by frequency. The V gene is TRBV7-2, the J gene TRBJ2-7; TCRdb selects TRBD2, and the lack of DNA leaves this call unchecked. This CDR3 has 13 residues. Germline V CDR1 and CDR2: SGHTA, FQGNSA. The CDR3 here is CASSGTFSYEQYF. Using reference TRBV7-2 and TRBJ2-7 for the parts outside the CDR3, the full variable domain is GAGVSQSPSNKVTEKGKDVELRCDPISGHTALYWYRQSLGQGLEFLIYFQGNSAPDKSGLPSDRFSAERTGGSVSTLTIQRTQQEDSAVYLCASSGTFSYEQYFGPGTRLTVT.

Frequency places this clonotype as medium-sized. The chain combines TRBV4-2 with TRBJ2-3; TCRdb reports TRBD1, a call that lacks DNA to check it against. The germline V gene encodes CDR1 LGHNA and CDR2 YNFKEQ. This CDR3 is 15 amino acids long. The CDR3 sequence is CASSQDRGGGDTQYF.

This clonotype is labeled large (0.1 to 1%) based on frequency. The chain joins TRBV20-1 to TRBJ1-2; lacking DNA, the TRBD1 call made by TCRdb goes unchecked. CDR3 length: 13 amino acids. CDR1 DFQATT and CDR2 SNEGSKA come from the germline V gene (reference sequence). CDR3 sequence reads: CSARAGDNNGYTF.

Frequency places this clonotype as medium-sized. The chain links TRBV5-1 to TRBJ2-5. The CDR3 length is 11 residues. Germline V CDR1 and CDR2: SGHRS, YFSETQ. The CDR3 protein is CASSHQETQYF.

This clonotype registers large by frequency. V usage is TRBV25-1 and J usage is TRBJ1-2; TCRdb indicates TRBD1, and absent DNA this call remains unverified. Germline-derived CDR1 and CDR2 are MGHDK and SYGVNS. The CDR3 covers 16 residues. CDR3 amino acids: CASSRETGGSYYGYTF.

The V gene is TRBV7-8, the J gene TRBJ2-3; TCRdb selects TRBD1, and the lack of DNA leaves this call unchecked. The CDR3 length is 16 residues. Germline V gene data show CDR1 as SGHVS and CDR2 as FQNEAQ. The CDR3 protein is CASSFAEAGVTDTQYF.

This clonotype registers large by frequency. CDR3 sequence reads: CASSPGGTDYNEQFF. V gene TRBV28 combines with J gene TRBJ2-1; TCRdb proposes TRBD1, but this gene call is untestable without DNA. The germline CDR1 and CDR2 sequences are MDHEN and SYDVKM. The length of the CDR3 is 15 residues.

This clonotype is large (0.1 to 1%) by frequency. The chain links TRBV25-1 to TRBJ2-2; TCRdb outputs TRBD2, but without DNA this stays unchecked. The germline gives CDR1 MGHDK, CDR2 SYGVNS. The CDR3 runs 16 residues. The CDR3 sequence is CASSGMTSGNTGELFF.

Its frequency marks this clonotype as medium-sized. This chain uses TRBV6-2 or TRBV6-3 with TRBJ1-2. Looked up from germline, CDR1 is MNHEY and CDR2 is SVGEGT. CDR3 length equals 11 residues. This CDR3 reads CASSSWTAVTF.